These T cell receptor beta chains were read from a single sample in a study of vaccination and CD4 T cells after COVID-19. These receptors are not linked to any known antigen. One entry per CDR3 protein results from TCRdb running MiXCR on the PCR reads. The table records about 9,600 distinct CDR3 sequences, 30% of them present only once. The specimen comprised CD4+ T cells from blood, cultured in vitro, sampled after SARS-CoV-2 vaccination. Every receptor here comes from a human donor who had recovered from COVID-19. The CDR3 runs from the conserved cysteine through the conserved F or W. The D gene is left open where the match is weak. Part of the rows lack a size; the others show once, few, many or a class for expanded clones.

V	J	size	D	CDR3	DNA
TRBV11-2	TRBJ1-1	.	TRBD1	CASSPLRQGDTEAFF	TGTGCCAGCAGCCCACTTAGACAGGGTGACACTGAAGCTTTCTTT
TRBV11-2	TRBJ1-5	few	.	CASSLGLSGGNRNQPQHF	TGTGCCAGCAGCTTAGGTTTGTCGGGGGGTAATCGCAATCAGCCCCAGCATTTT
TRBV7-2	TRBJ2-1	.	TRBD2	CASSLWGREGYNEQFF	TGTGCCAGCAGCTTATGGGGGCGGGAGGGCTACAATGAGCAGTTCTTC
TRBV7-2	TRBJ2-1	few	.	CASSRYPSSPVRNEQFF	TGTGCCAGCAGCCGCTATCCTAGCTCCCCCGTTCGTAATGAGCAGTTCTTC
TRBV5-4	TRBJ2-7	.	TRBD2	CASSSIAGSPYEQYF	TGTGCCAGCAGTTCTATAGCGGGATCCCCCTACGAGCAGTACTTC
TRBV6-1	TRBJ2-1	few	.	CASSTSPYRVTGNEQFF	TGTGCCAGCAGTACGTCACCCTACAGGGTAACGGGGAATGAGCAGTTCTTC
TRBV5-1	TRBJ2-5	.	TRBD2	CASSFDPSGRTETQYF	TGCGCCAGCAGCTTTGACCCTAGCGGGAGGACCGAGACCCAGTACTTC
TRBV5-4	TRBJ2-5	.	.	CASSKDMVETQYF	TGTGCCAGCAGCAAGGACATGGTAGAGACCCAGTACTTC
TRBV20-1	TRBJ2-3	.	.	CSARRQGTDTQYF	TGCAGTGCCAGGCGCCAGGGGACAGATACGCAGTATTTT
TRBV28	TRBJ2-7	.	.	CASSQTGVSSYEQYF	TGTGCCAGCAGCCAGACGGGAGTGAGCTCCTACGAGCAGTACTTC
TRBV6-5	TRBJ2-1	.	.	CASSYSQGHYNEQFF	TGTGCCAGCAGTTACTCGCAGGGACACTACAATGAGCAGTTCTTC
TRBV28	TRBJ1-5	large	TRBD1	CASSPRTGSQPQHF	TGTGCCAGCAGTCCCCGGACAGGCAGTCAGCCCCAGCATTTT
TRBV11-2	TRBJ2-7	.	TRBD1	CASSSLGQFYDEQYF	TGTGCCAGCAGCTCCTTGGGACAGTTTTACGACGAGCAGTACTTC
TRBV2	TRBJ1-2	few	.	CASSEAVGKGGYTF	TGTGCCAGCAGTGAAGCGGTAGGGAAAGGTGGCTACACCTTC
TRBV15	TRBJ2-3	few	.	CATSRELALDTQYF	TGTGCCACCAGCAGAGAACTAGCTCTCGATACGCAGTATTTT
TRBV4-2	TRBJ2-1	.	TRBD2	CASSQRWVPRLAGDGEQFF	TGTGCCAGCAGCCAAAGATGGGTGCCGAGACTAGCGGGGGATGGAGAGCAGTTCTTC
TRBV28	TRBJ1-1	.	.	CASSYPTGNTEAFF	TGTGCCAGCAGTTACCCGACAGGGAACACTGAAGCTTTCTTT
TRBV6-1	TRBJ2-5	.	TRBD2	CASSLLARGRETQYF	TGTGCCAGCAGTCTACTAGCGAGGGGTAGAGAGACCCAGTACTTC
TRBV7-9	TRBJ2-7	.	.	CASSLRGEGHEQYF	TGTGCCAGCAGCTTAAGGGGTGAGGGCCACGAGCAGTACTTC
TRBV19	TRBJ2-5	.	.	CASSIDRTDQETQYF	TGTGCCAGTAGTATAGATCGTACAGACCAAGAGACCCAGTACTTC
TRBV7-7	TRBJ2-5	.	.	CASSSQETQYF	TGTGCCAGCAGCTCCCAAGAGACCCAGTACTTC
TRBV20-1	TRBJ1-5	.	.	CSARDFGGNQPQHF	TGCAGTGCTAGAGACTTTGGAGGCAATCAGCCCCAGCATTTT
TRBV20-1	TRBJ2-1	medium-sized	TRBD2	CSASSGRLANEQFF	TGCAGTGCCTCTAGCGGGAGGCTGGCCAATGAGCAGTTCTTC
TRBV6-5	TRBJ2-7	medium-sized	TRBD2	CASSYLSGRTSYEQYF	TGTGCCAGCAGTTACCTCAGCGGGAGGACCTCCTACGAGCAGTACTTC
TRBV19	TRBJ2-7	.	.	CASSESRYEQYF	TGTGCCAGTAGTGAAAGCCGCTACGAGCAGTACTTC
TRBV7-2	TRBJ1-2	few	.	CASTASNYGYTF	TGTGCCTCGACAGCGTCTAACTATGGCTACACCTTC
TRBV27	TRBJ1-6	.	.	CASSRNNSPLHF	TGTGCCAGCAGTAGAAATAATTCACCCCTCCACTTT
TRBV7-9	TRBJ1-1	few	TRBD1	CASSLGTGGGTEAFF	TGTGCCAGCAGCTTAGGGACAGGGGGCGGTACTGAAGCTTTCTTT
TRBV24-1	TRBJ2-1	.	TRBD2	CATSDLASGSEQFF	TGTGCCACCAGTGATTTGGCTAGCGGGAGTGAGCAGTTCTTC
TRBV2	TRBJ1-1	.	.	CARASSEGGGEAFF	TGTGCCAGAGCTAGTTCTGAGGGCGGGGGCGAAGCTTTCTTT
TRBV6-2/TRBV6-3	TRBJ1-1	.	.	CASRARGTEAFF	TGTGCCAGCAGGGCCCGCGGCACTGAAGCTTTCTTT
TRBV7-2	TRBJ1-1	medium-sized	TRBD1	CASSPQGELEAFF	TGTGCCAGCAGCCCACAGGGGGAGTTAGAAGCTTTCTTT
TRBV11-1	TRBJ1-1	.	.	CASSFWGNTEAFF	TGTGCCAGCAGCTTTTGGGGGAACACTGAAGCTTTCTTT
TRBV24-1	TRBJ1-1	.	.	CATRAGLNTEAFF	TGTGCCACCAGGGCGGGTTTGAACACTGAAGCTTTCTTT
TRBV20-1	TRBJ2-3	few	TRBD2	CRAVPGLAADTQYF	TGCAGGGCCGTACCGGGACTAGCTGCGGATACGCAGTATTTT
TRBV15	TRBJ2-3	few	.	CATTEGPNTQYF	TGTGCCACCACCGAGGGACCTAATACGCAGTATTTT
TRBV20-1	TRBJ2-3	.	.	CSARQGTSTDTQYF	TGCAGTGCTAGACAGGGTACTAGCACAGATACGCAGTATTTT
TRBV10-1	TRBJ2-5	.	.	CASSEAGTRKETQYF	TGCGCCAGCAGTGAGGCAGGGACACGAAAAGAGACCCAGTACTTC
TRBV7-2	TRBJ2-7	.	TRBD1	CASSLFIRQGKSSYEQYF	TGTGCCAGCAGCTTATTCATACGACAGGGGAAGAGCTCCTACGAGCAGTACTTC
TRBV28	TRBJ2-5	.	TRBD1	CASRPAGTGGQTQYF	TGTGCCAGCAGACCCGCCGGGACAGGGGGACAGACCCAGTACTTC
TRBV7-9	TRBJ2-7	.	TRBD2	CASSLASGITYEQYF	TGTGCCAGCAGCTTAGCTAGCGGGATTACCTACGAGCAGTACTTC
TRBV6-1	TRBJ1-2	few	.	CASRRGSYGYTF	TGTGCCAGCAGGAGAGGGTCCTATGGCTACACCTTC
TRBV12-3/TRBV12-4	TRBJ1-1	.	.	CASSFAPQQGAAFF	TGTGCCAGCAGTTTCGCCCCCCAACAGGGTGCTGCTTTCTTT
TRBV12-3/TRBV12-4	TRBJ2-1	once	TRBD1	CASSQQGEAYNEQFF	TGTGCCAGCAGTCAACAGGGGGAAGCCTACAATGAGCAGTTCTTC
TRBV7-2	TRBJ1-2	few	.	CASSFVPRGVTPDGYTF	TGTGCCAGCAGCTTTGTCCCGCGGGGGGTGACTCCGGATGGCTACACCTTC
TRBV20-1	TRBJ2-3	.	.	CSGGETAADTQYF	TGCAGTGGGGGGGAGACGGCGGCAGATACGCAGTATTTT
TRBV19	TRBJ1-2	few	TRBD1	CASTPDRGGYGYTF	TGTGCCAGTACCCCGGACAGGGGTGGCTATGGCTACACCTTC
TRBV7-2	TRBJ2-1	.	TRBD1	CASSADRANEQFF	TGTGCCAGCAGCGCGGACAGGGCGAATGAGCAGTTCTTC
TRBV29-1	TRBJ1-2	few	.	CSVEQYGYTF	TGCAGCGTAGAACAGTATGGCTACACCTTC
TRBV28	TRBJ1-5	few	.	CASSLRPRAQHF	TGTGCCAGCAGTTTGCGGCCGCGGGCCCAGCATTTT
TRBV12-2	TRBJ2-5	.	.	CASRLAGGRREEQETQYF	TGTGCAAGTCGCTTAGCGGGGGGACGGCGGGAGGAACAAGAGACCCAGTACTTC
TRBV20-1	TRBJ2-7	few	TRBD2	CSARGERLAGGPLYEQYF	TGCAGTGCTAGAGGGGAGAGGCTAGCGGGAGGGCCCCTCTACGAGCAGTACTTC
TRBV6-1	TRBJ1-1	.	.	CASSEGGWARTLNTEAFF	TGTGCCAGCAGTGAAGGAGGCTGGGCTCGGACGTTGAACACTGAAGCTTTCTTT
TRBV7-2	TRBJ2-5	.	.	CASSLASLGETQYF	TGTGCCAGCAGCTTAGCGAGTCTGGGGGAGACCCAGTACTTC